This TCR beta chain derives from a study of vaccination and CD4 T cells after COVID-19. At the Johns Hopkins FTIC core, DNA taken from cultured CD4+ T cells was sequenced by way of the Oncomine TCR Beta short-read assay. Investigators obtained genomic DNA by extraction from cultured CD4+ T cells. TCRdb reprocessed the PCR reads via MiXCR and lists one record per CDR3 protein. The sample lists about 25,000 distinct CDR3 sequences, 42% seen once, with around 4% in the top ten. Documented time point: late sampling 161 to 241 days after vaccination in three convalescent patients. The treatment is: approximately 9-day PBMC culture with coronavirus spike peptide pools or control peptides (ViraFEST assay). Trimming took 5 bases from V and 0 from J, leaving 8 bases between them. From germline, CDR1 is DFQATT and CDR2 SNEGSKA (reference sequence). The CDR3 length is 14 residues. As for this clonotype: Antigen: not known.

Material: CD4+ T cells from blood, cultured in vitro, obtained about 7 months after SARS-CoV-2 vaccination. This TCR came from a human donor who had recovered from COVID-19. V gene TRBV20-1 combines with J gene TRBJ2-6; TRBD1 is a possible D gene (5 bases). The CDR3 nucleotides are TGCAGTGCTGTACAGGACTCTGGGGCCAACGTCCTGACTTTC. Its protein product is CSAVQDSGANVLTF.